Reported below is one T cell receptor beta chain. The sample comes from a study of blood T cell repertoires in COVID-19. On the study more broadly: Italy, Spain and the United States were the sources of the convalescent and acute COVID-19 samples. PBMCs, B-cell-depleted T cells, or T cells provided the cDNA or gDNA that made up the material.

The study recruited people aged 18 to 89 years across about two dozen US areas. The J segment lost 9 bases and the V segment lost 0 bases, leaving 9 bases of the junction unmatched. The V gene's germline CDR1 is SGDLS and CDR2 YYNGEE. CDR3 length: 15 residues. In the authors' workflow: Quantification of nucleated cells was approximated via reference gene primer amplification. Repertoires were generated with immunoSEQ multiplex PCR, while TCRdb's copy carries only in-frame clones and drops some. The V and J calls and clone size come from that table; D and trimming were worked out from the DNA. Of 470,000 or so clones listed, about 85% are singletons.

Specimen: PBMCs or T cells enriched from blood (not recorded which). The gene calls are TRBV9 and TRBJ2-1; 7 nucleotides match TRBD1. This clonotype was sampled from a woman between 18 and 30 years old with acute COVID-19. The CDR3 here is CASSVEGIRGIEQFF. The CDR3 bases are TGTGCCAGCAGCGTAGAGGGGATCAGGGGGATTGAGCAGTTCTTC.